One and the same sample provided the 30 T cell receptor beta chains below, sequenced in a study of OX40 agonist ivuxolimab in advanced cancers. This table comes from immunoSEQ multiplex PCR, and its TCRdb copy is limited to in-frame clones, with some not included. The sample has tens of thousands of clones, approximately 93% seen once. Sequenced material: CD4+ or CD8+ T cells sorted from blood, taken in a trial of the OX40 agonist ivuxolimab. All receptors come from an adult with an advanced solid tumor such as melanoma, head and neck, liver or kidney cancer.

J is TRBJ1-1 and V is TRBV19, with D unresolved. The V end lost 4 bases, the J end lost 4 bases, and 19 bases lay between the germline ends. This CDR3 is 16 amino acids long. The germline CDR1 and CDR2 sequences are LNHDA and SQIVND (reference sequence). CDR3 protein: CASSTQRSGKSTEAFF. CDR3 nucleotides: TGTGCCAGTAGTACGCAGCGTTCAGGAAAATCCACTGAAGCTTTCTTT. The whole variable domain, remainder taken from reference TRBV19 and TRBJ1-1, is DGGITQSPKYLFRKEGQNVTLSCEQNLNHDAMYWYRQDPGQGLRLIYYSQIVNDFQKGDIAEGYSVSREKKESFPLTVTSAQKNPTAFYLCASSTQRSGKSTEAFFGQGTRLTVV.

CDR3 bases: TGTGCCAGCAGTACGTGGAACCAAGAGACCCAGTACTTC. Its protein is CASSTWNQETQYF. The chain links TRBV27 to TRBJ2-5; the D is unclear. There are 13 residues in the CDR3. V dropped 5 bases and J dropped 0 bases, with 7 bases sitting between them. Germline CDR1 is MNHEY and CDR2 is SMNVEV (reference sequence).

The chain couples TRBV19 to TRBJ2-7; D perhaps matches TRBD1 (6 bases). Germline values: CDR1 LNHDA, CDR2 SQIVND (reference sequence). V shed 8 bases and J shed 4 bases, with 9 bases lying between them. This CDR3 contains 11 residues. As DNA, the CDR3 is TGTGCCAGTGGGGGCCTTTACGAGCAGTACTTC. This gives the protein CASGGLYEQYF.

V is TRBV19 and J is TRBJ1-6; D remains ambiguous. V gave up 9 bases and J gave up 7 bases, with 16 bases separating them. In germline, CDR1 is LNHDA, CDR2 SQIVND (reference sequence). This CDR3 is 14 amino acids long. The CDR3 is CASPSGLWNSPLHF. CDR3 sequence (DNA): TGTGCCAGCCCCTCAGGCTTATGGAATTCACCCCTCCACTTT.

J is TRBJ2-3 and V is TRBV6-1; possible D gene TRBD2, 6 bases. V was shortened by 6 bases and J by 3 bases, with 16 bases between the two germline ends. Germline V gene lookup returns CDR1 MNHNS and CDR2 SASEGT. CDR3 length: 15 residues. CDR3 sequence (DNA): TGTGCCAGCAGACCGGAGGGGAAGGGGACAGATACGCAGTATTTT. It is translated as CASRPEGKGTDTQYF.

The count of this clone is one. The chain employs TRBV5-3 and TRBJ1-1, with 7 bases fitting TRBD1. TRBV5-3 is labeled an ORF, and its function is uncertain. This CDR3 spans 15 amino acids. After removal of 4 bases from V and 1 base from J, the junction contained 7 bases not matched to a gene. The CDR3 DNA reads as TGTGCCAGAAGCATACACCGGGACAGGAACACTGAAGCTTTCTTT. This encodes CARSIHRDRNTEAFF.

The gene calls are TRBV5-4 and TRBJ2-1, with D unresolved. CDR3 length: 11 residues. The germline gives CDR1 SGHNT, CDR2 YYREEE (reference sequence). Trimming took off 6 bases at V and 9 bases at J, with 10 bases between the two ends. The CDR3 loop is CASTQASEQFF. The DNA for the CDR3 is TGTGCCAGCACCCAAGCCAGTGAGCAGTTCTTC.

This clone has only one observation. The chain joins TRBV27 to TRBJ2-3, with D perhaps given as TRBD1 or TRBD2 (5 bases each). The CDR3 runs to 14 residues. Trimming cost V 2 bases and J 4 bases, with 10 bases left between them. From germline, CDR1 is MNHEY and CDR2 SMNVEV (reference sequence). The CDR3 sequence is CASSLAGTPDTQYF. In DNA form, the CDR3 reads TGTGCCAGCAGTTTAGCCGGGACCCCAGATACGCAGTATTTT.

This chain uses TRBV7-6 with TRBJ2-1; 7 bases are a match to TRBD2. Germline CDR1 and CDR2: SGHVS and FNYEAQ. Losses at the gene ends were 8 bases for V and 8 bases for J; bases not matched to a gene: 9. CDR3 length equals 13 residues. DNA for the CDR3: TGTGCCAGCCGGGGGGACCTCACTCATGAGCAGTTCTTC. Encoded protein: CASRGDLTHEQFF.

The V call is TRBV5-5, the J call TRBJ1-1, with D possibly TRBD1 on 5 matching bases. Trimming removed 5 bases from V and 1 base from J, with 12 bases in between. The CDR3 runs 14 residues. Germline V CDR1 and CDR2: SGHKS, YYEKEE (reference sequence). The DNA of the CDR3 is TGTGCCAGCAGGTTGACAGACGGGAACACTGAAGCTTTCTTT. It specifies CASRLTDGNTEAFF. Together with reference TRBV5-5 and TRBJ1-1, the CDR3 gives the full variable domain: DAGVTQSPTHLIKTRGQQVTLRCSPISGHKSVSWYQQVLGQGPQFIFQYYEKEERGRGNFPDRFSARQFPNYSSELNVNALLLGDSALYLCASRLTDGNTEAFFGQGTRLTVV.

This chain joins TRBV5-4 and TRBJ1-1; 8 nucleotides align to TRBD1. Germline trimming cut 2 bases from V and 5 bases from J; bases unmatched to any gene: 8. Germline-derived CDR1 and CDR2 are SGHNT and YYREEE (reference sequence). The CDR3 is 15 amino acids. CDR3 nucleotide sequence: TGTGCCAGCAGCTTTTGGGACAGGCGGGGGACTGAAGCTTTCTTT. Translating it yields CASSFWDRRGTEAFF.

As DNA, the CDR3 is TGTGCCAGCAGCTACCTAACAGGGGATCCCGCCTATGGCTACACCTTC. It encodes CASSYLTGDPAYGYTF. The chain uses TRBV27 and TRBJ1-2, with 7 nucleotides matching TRBD1. Per the germline V gene, CDR1 is MNHEY and CDR2 is SMNVEV (reference sequence). This CDR3 is 16 amino acids long. V trimming: 6 bases; J trimming: 4 bases; junction bases outside the gene matches: 14.

The genes are TRBV27 and TRBJ2-3; 7 bases match TRBD1. The junction had 1 base not matched to a gene; V was cut back by 2 bases and J by 2 bases. Germline lookup yields CDR1 MNHEY and CDR2 SMNVEV (reference sequence). CDR3 length equals 14 residues. The CDR3 region has the DNA TGTGCCAGCAGTTTAACAGGGGCCACAGATACGCAGTATTTT. It yields the protein CASSLTGATDTQYF.

The V gene is TRBV6-6, the J gene TRBJ1-6; 7 bases align to TRBD1. Germline loops: CDR1 MNHNY, CDR2 SVGAGI (reference sequence). J lost 9 bases, V lost 2 bases, and 7 bases had no gene match. The CDR3 contains 15 residues. CDR3 sequence (DNA): TGTGCCAGCAGTTACACGACAGGGTATGGTTCACCCCTCCACTTT. It specifies CASSYTTGYGSPLHF.

The CDR3: CATSRDSAPNEKLFF. CDR3 coding DNA: TGTGCCACCAGCAGAGATTCGGCTCCTAATGAAAAACTGTTTTTT. The chain is built from TRBV15 and TRBJ1-4; no reliable D call. CDR1 is LNHNV, CDR2 YYDKDF, per germline (reference sequence). Deletions cut 0 bases from V and 3 bases from J, with 8 bases between. The CDR3 sequence is 15 residues long.

The chain has TRBV14 and TRBJ2-2, with D tentatively TRBD2 (6 bases). Germline values: CDR1 SGHDN, CDR2 FVKESK. CDR3 length: 13 amino acids. Trimming left V 3 bases short and J 7 bases short, with 9 bases between. In nucleotides, the CDR3 is TGTGCCAGCAGCCAGCGGGGAAACGGGGAGCTGTTTTTT. Translated: CASSQRGNGELFF.

The chain combines TRBV11-3 with TRBJ2-1; 7 nucleotides align to TRBD1. The CDR3 spans 15 residues. V lost 0 bases to trimming and J lost 5 bases; unmatched junction nucleotides: 4. Germline CDR1 is SGHNT and CDR2 is YENEEA. The chain's CDR3 is CASSLDWDSNNEQFF. The CDR3 nucleotides are TGTGCCAGCAGCTTAGATTGGGACAGCAACAATGAGCAGTTCTTC.

The genes are TRBV5-1 and TRBJ2-7; 8 bases align to TRBD1. Germline CDR1 is SGHRS and CDR2 is YFSETQ. V dropped 2 bases and J dropped 3; count of bases not matched to a gene: 1. The CDR3 loop spans 13 amino acids. The CDR3 bases are TGCGCCAGCAGCTTTACAGGGGGCTACGAGCAGTACTTC. Translated: CASSFTGGYEQYF.

V is TRBV4-1 and J is TRBJ1-1, with 7 nucleotides matching TRBD1. Germline CDR1 is MGHRA and CDR2 is YSYEKL. The CDR3 totals 15 residues. The ends lost 3 bases at V and 1 base at J; junction bases unmatched: 5. The CDR3 region is CASSHTQGSNTEAFF. Written as DNA, the CDR3 is TGCGCCAGCAGCCACACACAGGGGTCGAACACTGAAGCTTTCTTT.

This chain joins TRBV28 and TRBJ1-5, with a possible D match to TRBD1 (6 bases). Trimming cost V 6 bases and J 0 bases, with 9 bases left between them. Germline CDR1 is MDHEN and CDR2 is SYDVKM. The CDR3 totals 14 residues. CDR3 sequence: CASRRGYSNQPQHF. The CDR3, as DNA: TGTGCCAGCAGAAGGGGGTATAGCAATCAGCCCCAGCATTTT.

This clone came up once. The rearrangement uses TRBV28 and TRBJ2-2, with D tentatively TRBD1 (6 bases). CDR3 length: 18 amino acids. The ends were cut back, 3 bases at V and 0 bases at J, with 17 bases in the middle. The germline CDR1 and CDR2 sequences are MDHEN and SYDVKM. The CDR3 DNA reads as TGTGCCAGCAGTTTGGAACTTCCCGGGACACCGAACACCGGGGAGCTGTTTTTT. Translation gives CASSLELPGTPNTGELFF.

J is TRBJ1-1 and V is TRBV5-1; TRBD1 aligns across 7 bases. Germline-derived CDR1 and CDR2 are SGHRS and YFSETQ. V shed 4 bases, J shed 3 bases, and the junction held 12 bases outside the gene matches. The CDR3 contains 16 residues. CDR3 in amino acids: CASSIQQGQGDTEAFF. CDR3 nucleotide sequence: TGCGCCAGCAGCATACAACAAGGGCAGGGGGACACTGAAGCTTTCTTT. Filled out from reference TRBV5-1 and TRBJ1-1, the complete variable domain reads KAGVTQTPRYLIKTRGQQVTLSCSPISGHRSVSWYQQTPGQGLQFLFEYFSETQRNKGNFPGRFSGRQFSNSRSEMNVSTLELGDSALYLCASSIQQGQGDTEAFFGQGTRLTVV.

This clone was seen just once. V is TRBV19 and J is TRBJ1-2; D call uncertain. This CDR3 is 11 amino acids long. CDR1 LNHDA and CDR2 SQIVND come from the germline V gene (reference sequence). Between the trimmed V and J ends, which lost 7 bases and 6 bases, there was a span of 9 bases. DNA of the CDR3: TGTGCCAGTAAGGAAGGGAATGGCTACACCTTC. The encoded protein is CASKEGNGYTF.

The chain links TRBV5-6 to TRBJ2-5, with D unresolved. V lost 0 bases and J 3 bases, leaving 0 bases between the germline ends. Germline values: CDR1 SGHDT, CDR2 YYEEEE. The length of the CDR3 is 11 residues. For the CDR3, the DNA is TGTGCCAGCAGCTTGGAAGAGACCCAGTACTTC. Residues: CASSLEETQYF.

This clone has only one observation. The genes are TRBV7-9 and TRBJ1-2; 7 bases line up with TRBD1. CDR3 length equals 15 residues. Trimming cost V 3 bases and J 4 bases; bases outside gene matches: 8. The germline gives CDR1 SEHNR, CDR2 FQNEAQ (reference sequence). As DNA, the CDR3 is TGTGCCAGCAGCTTTCCGGGACAGCTACTCTATGGCTACACCTTC. Residues: CASSFPGQLLYGYTF.

The rearrangement uses TRBV6-4 and TRBJ2-1; no clear D gene. V lost 0 bases to trimming and J lost 5 bases, with 8 bases between them. The CDR3 covers 14 residues. Germline V gene data show CDR1 as MRHNA and CDR2 as SNTAGT. DNA for the CDR3: TGTGCCAGCAGTGACTCGTATATGGACAATGAGCAGTTCTTC. Protein product: CASSDSYMDNEQFF.

As to this clone: Given the absence of the conserved phenylalanine or tryptophan at the CDR3 end, a read error is likely. The DNA is left out, because the CDR3 cannot be placed on it with certainty; the CDR3 is given as TCRdb lists it. The V and J genes are TRBV19 and TRBJ2-3; the table names TRBD1, a call not compared with the DNA. Ends included, the CDR3 has 13 residues. The germline gives CDR1 LNHDA, CDR2 SQIVND (reference sequence). CDR3 residues: CASSRRKTGYGLG.

The V gene is TRBV29-1, the J gene TRBJ2-7; D might be TRBD1 (6 bases). V lost 7 bases, J lost 7 bases, and 20 bases lay in between. The CDR3 contains 13 residues. Germline CDR1 and CDR2: SQVTM and ANQGSEA. The CDR3 coding sequence is TGCAGCGCATTGACAGGTCCGGGTGAGGAGCAGTACTTC. This sequence encodes CSALTGPGEEQYF.

The chain uses TRBV10-1 and TRBJ1-1; 8 bases match TRBD1. Germline values: CDR1 WNHNN, CDR2 SYGVQD (reference sequence). CDR3 length: 15 residues. With 5 bases clipped from V and 1 base from J, the junction kept 6 bases outside the gene matches. CDR3 protein: CASSSSGTGNTEAFF. The DNA of the CDR3 is TGCGCCAGCAGTTCATCCGGGACAGGGAACACTGAAGCTTTCTTT.

This clone was counted a single time. The chain recombines TRBV29-1 with TRBJ2-2; tentative D call: TRBD2 (7 bases). The CDR3 extends over 12 amino acids. CDR1 is SQVTM, CDR2 ANQGSEA, per germline. CDR3 residues: CSVGGAGGELFF. Here the CDR3 DNA reads TGCTCCGTGGGGGGGGCGGGCGGGGAGCTGTTTTTT.